This record covers a single T cell receptor beta chain. The sample originates from a study of T cell changes during pregnancy in multiple sclerosis. CDR1 and CDR2 from the germline V gene are SGHAT and FQNNGV. The CDR3 length is 13 residues. Trimming shortened V by 2 bases and J by 5 bases, and 9 bases separated the two germline ends. Libraries were prepared by immunoSEQ multiplex PCR; TCRdb keeps only in-frame clonotypes and omits some of them. The sample contains over 80,000 clones, about 93% of which appear only once. Sample: peripheral blood, taken in the third trimester of pregnancy. The clonotype originates from a female donor in good health, enrolled as a control in a pregnancy study. This chain uses TRBV11-2 with TRBJ2-5, with D possibly matching TRBD1 (5 bases). The CDR3 loop reads CASSLWGVETQYF. The DNA for the CDR3 is TGTGCCAGCAGCTTATGGGGCGTGGAGACCCAGTACTTC.